Listed below are T cell receptor beta chains from one sample, sequenced in a study of cytomegalovirus exposure and HLA in healthy donors. Assay used: immunoSEQ multiplex PCR; TCRdb lists only in-frame clones, some missing. The sample consists of some 90,000 clones, around three quarters of them appearing once. The material sequenced was PBMCs. These receptors all come from a man aged 35 to 55 in good health and CMV-seronegative. Both conserved end residues are part of each CDR3. The D gene is left open where the match is weak. A clone size is listed for some rows: how often the clone was seen (once, few, many), or a class if it is expanded.

NA,TRBD2,TRBJ2-1,TRBV7-3,CASSPSGGGGDEQFF,TGTGCCAGCAGCCCGAGCGGCGGGGGGGGCGATGAGCAGTTCTTC
NA,NA,TRBJ1-1,TRBV6-6,CASSYPGLGGTEAFF,TGTGCCAGCAGTTACCCGGGACTCGGAGGCACTGAAGCTTTCTTT
NA,NA,TRBJ1-2,TRBV5-6,CASSLYNGVWSWGYTF,TGTGCCAGCAGCTTGTATAACGGGGTTTGGTCGTGGGGCTACACCTTC
NA,NA,TRBJ2-7,TRBV9,CASSVGWDNTYEQYF,TGTGCCAGCAGCGTAGGGTGGGACAACACCTACGAGCAGTACTTC
NA,TRBD1,TRBJ1-5,TRBV7-8,CASSHLGRGQGYSNQPQHF,TGTGCCAGCAGCCATCTAGGACGGGGACAGGGATATAGCAATCAGCCCCAGCATTTT
NA,NA,TRBJ2-5,TRBV7-2,CASSTMGPPRETQYF,TGTGCCAGCAGCACAATGGGGCCTCCCAGAGAGACCCAGTACTTC
NA,TRBD2,TRBJ2-3,TRBV7-9,CSSSLRYLAGSADTQYF,TGTTCCAGCAGCTTACGTTACCTAGCGGGGTCAGCAGATACGCAGTATTTT
few,NA,TRBJ1-1,TRBV7-6,CASSFQGIGGITEAFF,TGTGCCAGCAGCTTCCAGGGTATAGGGGGTATCACTGAAGCTTTCTTT
NA,NA,TRBJ2-7,TRBV5-6,CASSLYERSREQYF,TGTGCCAGCAGCTTGTATGAGCGGTCGCGGGAGCAGTACTTC
NA,NA,TRBJ2-2,TRBV2,CASNGDSNTGELFF,TGTGCCAGCAACGGGGACTCGAACACCGGGGAGCTGTTTTTT
NA,NA,TRBJ1-1,TRBV6-4,CASSEPTEDTEAFF,TGTGCCAGCAGTGAACCGACCGAGGACACTGAAGCTTTCTTT
few,NA,TRBJ1-2,TRBV30,CAWSQGVSSIYGYTF,TGTGCCTGGAGTCAAGGGGTGTCAAGTATCTATGGCTACACCTTC
NA,NA,TRBJ1-1,TRBV7-8,CASSLAGGDRVTEAFF,TGTGCCAGCAGCTTAGCCGGCGGAGATCGGGTCACTGAAGCTTTCTTT
NA,TRBD2,TRBJ2-1,TRBV7-6,CASSRDYPYVQFF,TGTGCCAGCAGCCGGGACTATCCTTACGTGCAGTTCTTC
once,TRBD2,TRBJ2-7,TRBV4-1,CASSQGGYEQYF,TGCGCCAGCAGCCAGGGGGGGTACGAGCAGTACTTC
once,TRBD2,TRBJ2-3,TRBV4-3,CASSQEGTSGDTQYF,TGCGCCAGCAGCCAAGAGGGGACTAGCGGGGATACGCAGTATTTT
NA,NA,TRBJ1-2,TRBV4-3,CASSQVVKGTAGYGYTF,TGCGCCAGCAGCCAAGTCGTCAAAGGTACTGCAGGCTATGGCTACACCTTC
few,NA,TRBJ1-2,TRBV5-8,CASSPRVSANYGYTF,TGTGCCAGCAGCCCCCGGGTCTCAGCTAACTATGGCTACACCTTC
once,TRBD1,TRBJ1-1,TRBV5-1,CASSASGTGDTEAFF,TGCGCCAGCAGCGCTTCCGGGACAGGGGACACTGAAGCTTTCTTT
once,NA,TRBJ2-1,TRBV7-9,CASRWTTGNNEQFF,TGTGCCAGCAGGTGGACTACGGGTAACAATGAGCAGTTCTTC
NA,TRBD1,TRBJ1-1,TRBV28,CASSSAGTGRGTEAFF,TGTGCCAGCAGTTCAGCCGGGACAGGGCGTGGGACTGAAGCTTTCTTT
NA,NA,TRBJ1-6,TRBV4-3,CASSQGRGANSPLHF,TGCGCCAGCAGCCAAGGTCGGGGAGCCAATTCACCCCTCCACTTT
NA,NA,TRBJ1-5,TRBV7-2,CASSYLEGSNQPQHF,TGTGCCAGCAGCTATCTCGAGGGAAGCAATCAGCCCCAGCATTTT
once,TRBD1,TRBJ1-4,TRBV6-1,CASSEGQGNEKLFF,TGTGCCAGCAGTGAGGGACAGGGGAATGAAAAACTGTTTTTT
NA,TRBD1,TRBJ2-7,TRBV27,CASSLSGTGLGEQYF,TGTGCCAGCAGTTTATCCGGGACAGGGTTGGGCGAGCAGTACTTC
NA,NA,TRBJ1-3,TRBV27,CASSPGALGGNTIYF,TGTGCCAGCAGTCCGGGAGCTCTTGGTGGAAACACCATATATTTT
few,TRBD1,TRBJ2-7,TRBV4-1,CASSQRGQGVTYEQYF,TGCGCCAGCAGCCAACGTGGACAGGGGGTTACCTACGAGCAGTACTTC